This T cell receptor (beta chain) stems from a study of human T cells and chemical hapten exposure. This clonotype has a handful of counts. V was cut by 3 bases and J by 1 base, with 14 bases left in between. Germline-derived CDR1 and CDR2 are SGDLS and YYNGEE. This CDR3 is 15 amino acids long. Time point in this sample: patch test 2, 6 weeks after DPC sensitization. Sample treatment: therapeutic diphenylcyclopropenone sensitization with weekly scalp DPC. TCRdb itself ran the RACE reads through MiXCR, one entry per CDR3 protein. The sample records some 350,000 distinct CDR3 sequences, roughly 6% being singletons.

The material sequenced was whole blood, taken in connection with sensitization to the hapten diphenylcyclopropenone (DPC). The receptor comes from a woman under 30 with alopecia areata. Some clones in this sample may be carry-over from other donors' samples. V and J are TRBV9 and TRBJ2-7, with a possible D match to TRBD1 (6 bases). The CDR3 coding sequence is TGTGCCAGCAGCGAGGCCGGAGACAGGTCCTACGAGCAGTACTTC. This sequence encodes CASSEAGDRSYEQYF.